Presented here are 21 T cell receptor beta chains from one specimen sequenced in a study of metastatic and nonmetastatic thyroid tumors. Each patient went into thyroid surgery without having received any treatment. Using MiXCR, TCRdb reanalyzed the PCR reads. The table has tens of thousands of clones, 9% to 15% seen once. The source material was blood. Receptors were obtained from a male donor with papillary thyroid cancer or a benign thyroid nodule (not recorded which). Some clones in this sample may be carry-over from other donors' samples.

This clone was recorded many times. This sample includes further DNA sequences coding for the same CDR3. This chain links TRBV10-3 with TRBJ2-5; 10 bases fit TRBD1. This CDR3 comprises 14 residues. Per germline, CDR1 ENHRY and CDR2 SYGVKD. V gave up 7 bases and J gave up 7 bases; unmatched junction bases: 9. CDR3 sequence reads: CAIKKTGGEGTQYF. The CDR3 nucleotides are TGTGCCATCAAAAAGACAGGGGGCGAAGGGACCCAGTACTTC.

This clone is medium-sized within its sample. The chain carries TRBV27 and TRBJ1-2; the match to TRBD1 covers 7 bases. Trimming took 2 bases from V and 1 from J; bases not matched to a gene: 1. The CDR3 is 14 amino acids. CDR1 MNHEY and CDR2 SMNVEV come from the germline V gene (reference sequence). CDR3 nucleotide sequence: TGTGCCAGCAGTTTAACAGGGGATAACTATGGCTACACCTTC. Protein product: CASSLTGDNYGYTF.

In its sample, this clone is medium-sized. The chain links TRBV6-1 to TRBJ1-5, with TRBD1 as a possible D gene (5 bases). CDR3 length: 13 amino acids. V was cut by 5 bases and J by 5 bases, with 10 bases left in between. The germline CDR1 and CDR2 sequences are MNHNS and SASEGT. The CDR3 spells CASSWTNDQPQHF. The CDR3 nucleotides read TGTGCCAGCAGTTGGACAAATGATCAGCCCCAGCATTTT.

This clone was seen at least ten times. CDR3 sequence reads: CASSQGSEVGEQFF. The CDR3 coding sequence is TGTGCCAGCAGCCAAGGTTCGGAGGTCGGTGAGCAGTTCTTC. The chain joins TRBV3-1 to TRBJ2-1, with a tentative D call TRBD2 (5 bases). This CDR3 spans 14 amino acids. The germline gives CDR1 LGHDT, CDR2 YNNKEL (reference sequence). Between the trimmed V and J ends, which lost 1 base and 9 bases, there was a span of 13 bases.

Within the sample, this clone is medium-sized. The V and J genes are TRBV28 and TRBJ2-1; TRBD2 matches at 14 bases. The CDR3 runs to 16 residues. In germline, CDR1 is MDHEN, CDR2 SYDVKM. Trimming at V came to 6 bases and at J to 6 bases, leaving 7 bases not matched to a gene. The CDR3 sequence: CASSTRTSGRFNEQFF. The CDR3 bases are TGTGCCAGCAGCACCCGGACTAGCGGGAGGTTCAATGAGCAGTTCTTC.

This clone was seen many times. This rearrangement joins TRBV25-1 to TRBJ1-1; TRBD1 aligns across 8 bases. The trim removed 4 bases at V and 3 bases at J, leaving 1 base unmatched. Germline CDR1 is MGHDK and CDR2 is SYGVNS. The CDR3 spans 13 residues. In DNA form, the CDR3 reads TGTGCCAGCAGTGGACAGGGGTACACTGAAGCTTTCTTT. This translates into CASSGQGYTEAFF. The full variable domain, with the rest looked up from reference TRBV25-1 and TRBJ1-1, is EADIYQTPRYLVIGTGKKITLECSQTMGHDKMYWYQQDPGMELHLIHYSYGVNSTEKGDLSSESTVSRIRTEHFPLTLESARPSHTSQYLCASSGQGYTEAFFGQGTRLTVV.

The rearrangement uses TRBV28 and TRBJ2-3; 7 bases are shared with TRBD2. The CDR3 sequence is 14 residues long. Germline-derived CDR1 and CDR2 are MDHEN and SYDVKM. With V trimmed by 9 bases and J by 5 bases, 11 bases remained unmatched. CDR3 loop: CASTGTIWRDTQYF. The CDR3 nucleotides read TGTGCCAGTACCGGGACTATATGGAGAGATACGCAGTATTTT.

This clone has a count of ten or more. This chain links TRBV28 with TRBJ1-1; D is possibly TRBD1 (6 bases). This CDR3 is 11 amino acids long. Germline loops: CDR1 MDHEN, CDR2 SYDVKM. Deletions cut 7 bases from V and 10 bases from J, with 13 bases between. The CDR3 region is CASTLGGAAFF. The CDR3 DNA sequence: TGTGCCAGCACCTTGGGGGGGGCAGCTTTCTTT.

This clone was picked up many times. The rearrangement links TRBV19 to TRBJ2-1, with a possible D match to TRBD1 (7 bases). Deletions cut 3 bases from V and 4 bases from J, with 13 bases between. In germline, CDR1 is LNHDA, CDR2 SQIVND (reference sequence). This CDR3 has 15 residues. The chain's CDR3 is CASSITGEVYNEQFF. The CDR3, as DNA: TGTGCCAGTAGTATCACAGGGGAGGTATACAATGAGCAGTTCTTC. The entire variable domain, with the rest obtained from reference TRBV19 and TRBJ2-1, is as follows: DGGITQSPKYLFRKEGQNVTLSCEQNLNHDAMYWYRQDPGQGLRLIYYSQIVNDFQKGDIAEGYSVSREKKESFPLTVTSAQKNPTAFYLCASSITGEVYNEQFFGPGTRLTVL.

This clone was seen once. CDR3 DNA: TGTGCCAGCAGTCCCGACAGGGCACAGCCCCAGCATTTT. As protein: CASSPDRAQPQHF. This rearrangement joins TRBV3-1 to TRBJ1-5; TRBD1 agrees at 7 bases. V lost 6 bases, J lost 7 bases, and 6 bases stayed unmatched. The germline V gene encodes CDR1 LGHDT and CDR2 YNNKEL (reference sequence). There are 13 residues in the CDR3. The full variable domain, rest sourced from reference TRBV3-1 and TRBJ1-5, is DTAVSQTPKYLVTQMGNDKSIKCEQNLGHDTMYWYKQDSKKFLKIMFSYNNKELIINETVPNRFSPKSPDKAHLNLHINSLELGDSAVYFCASSPDRAQPQHFGDGTRLSIL.

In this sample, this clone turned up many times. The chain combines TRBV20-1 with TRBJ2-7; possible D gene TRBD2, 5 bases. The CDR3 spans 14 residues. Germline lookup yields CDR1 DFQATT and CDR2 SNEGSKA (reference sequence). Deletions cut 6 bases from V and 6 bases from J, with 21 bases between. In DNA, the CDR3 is TGCAGTGCGAGGTATGTGGGAGCGTTCGGCGAGCAGTACTTC. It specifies CSARYVGAFGEQYF.

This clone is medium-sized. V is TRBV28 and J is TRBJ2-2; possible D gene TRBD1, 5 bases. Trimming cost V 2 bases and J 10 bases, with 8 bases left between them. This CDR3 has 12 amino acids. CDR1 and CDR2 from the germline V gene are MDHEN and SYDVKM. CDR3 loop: CASSLNRLELFF. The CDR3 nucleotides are TGTGCCAGCAGTTTAAACAGGTTGGAGCTGTTTTTT.

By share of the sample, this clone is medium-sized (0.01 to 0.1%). CDR3: CATSRGRDEQYF. CDR3 bases: TGTGCCACCAGCAGGGGGAGGGACGAGCAGTACTTC. The V and J genes are TRBV15 and TRBJ2-7, with 7 bases identical to TRBD2. This CDR3 spans 12 amino acids. The V gene end was trimmed by 3 bases and the J gene end by 5 bases; junction bases not matched to a gene: 1. In germline, CDR1 is LNHNV, CDR2 YYDKDF (reference sequence).

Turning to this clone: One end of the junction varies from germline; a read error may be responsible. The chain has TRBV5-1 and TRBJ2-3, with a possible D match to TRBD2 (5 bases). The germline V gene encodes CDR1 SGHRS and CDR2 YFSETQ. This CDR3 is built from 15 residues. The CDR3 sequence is CTSSLFTGSTDTQYF. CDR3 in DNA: TGCACCAGCAGCTTGTTTACGGGAAGCACAGATACGCAGTATTTT.

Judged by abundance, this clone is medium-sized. The CDR3 spells CASSDWAGANVLTF. The CDR3 region has the DNA TGTGCCAGCAGTGATTGGGCTGGGGCCAACGTCCTGACTTTC. The chain couples TRBV6-1 to TRBJ2-6; D is unclear. V lost 3 bases, J lost 2 bases, and 5 bases lay in between. This CDR3 comprises 14 residues. The germline V gene encodes CDR1 MNHNS and CDR2 SASEGT.

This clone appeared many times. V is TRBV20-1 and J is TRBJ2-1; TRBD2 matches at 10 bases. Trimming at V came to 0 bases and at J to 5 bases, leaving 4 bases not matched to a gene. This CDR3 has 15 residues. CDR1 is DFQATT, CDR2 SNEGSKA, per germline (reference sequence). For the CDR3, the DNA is TGCAGTGCTAGAGATCCTAGCGGGGGAGACAATGAGCAGTTCTTC. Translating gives CSARDPSGGDNEQFF.

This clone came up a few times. For the CDR3, the DNA is TGTGCCAGTAGTATGACACAGGGGTACGAGCAGTACTTC. This translates into CASSMTQGYEQYF. The genes are TRBV19 and TRBJ2-7; 7 nucleotides line up with TRBD1. Unmatched junction bases numbered 3, after V lost 3 bases and J lost 4 bases. The CDR3 contains 13 residues. Germline CDR1 reads LNHDA; CDR2 reads SQIVND (reference sequence).

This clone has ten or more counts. This CDR3 is CASSLATADTQYF. CDR3 coding DNA: TGTGCCAGCAGTTTAGCCACAGCAGATACGCAGTATTTT. The chain employs TRBV28 and TRBJ2-3; no clear D. Germline-derived CDR1 and CDR2 are MDHEN and SYDVKM. Trimming stripped 2 bases from V and 4 bases from J, with 7 bases between. This CDR3 has 13 residues.

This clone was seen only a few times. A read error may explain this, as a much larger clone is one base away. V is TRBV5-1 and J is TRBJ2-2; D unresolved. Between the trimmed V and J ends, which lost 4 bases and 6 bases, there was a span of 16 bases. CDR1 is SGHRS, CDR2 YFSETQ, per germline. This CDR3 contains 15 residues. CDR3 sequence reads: CASSPYYWVAGELFF. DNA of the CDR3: TGCGCCAGCAGCCCGTACTACTGGGTTGCCGGGGAGCTGTTTTTT.

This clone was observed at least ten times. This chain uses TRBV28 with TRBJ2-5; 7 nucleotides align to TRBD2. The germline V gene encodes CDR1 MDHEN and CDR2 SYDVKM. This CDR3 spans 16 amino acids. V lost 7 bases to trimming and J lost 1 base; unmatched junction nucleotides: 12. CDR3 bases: TGTGCCAGCATTGGGGAGGGTGGGACCTTCCAAGAGACCCAGTACTTC. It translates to CASIGEGGTFQETQYF.

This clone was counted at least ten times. CDR3 sequence reads: CATSQGGTEAFF. DNA of the CDR3: TGTGCCACTTCACAGGGGGGCACTGAAGCTTTCTTT. J is TRBJ1-1 and V is TRBV2; 8 bases line up with TRBD1. The CDR3 contains 12 residues. After removal of 10 bases from V and 4 bases from J, the junction contained 5 bases not matched to a gene. The germline CDR1 and CDR2 sequences are SNHLY and FYNNEI.